The present T cell receptor beta chain was sequenced within a study of beta chain features in type 1 diabetes. General study findings and limits: All four CD4+ subsets from Type 1 diabetes patients carried moderately but significantly shorter TCRB CDR3s.

Comments on this clone: Its antigen remains unidentified.

CDR1 and CDR2 from the germline V gene are MNHEY and SVGAGI. The CDR3 length is 12 residues. Trimming at V came to 8 bases and at J to 6 bases, leaving 6 bases not matched to a gene. The study reverse transcribed the entire isolated RNA, so it sequenced expressed TCRB transcripts. TCRdb keeps only in-frame clones here, not all; method: immunoSEQ multiplex PCR. The table has about 340,000 clones, about 13% seen once. The sample comprised naive CD4+ T cells from blood. The sequence came from a woman aged 18-30 years with type 1 diabetes. The chain recombines TRBV6-5 with TRBJ1-1; TRBD1 agrees at 7 bases. In nucleotides, the CDR3 is TGTGCCAGCGGCCTGACAGGGCCTGAAGCTTTCTTT. It translates to CASGLTGPEAFF.